The present T cell receptor beta chain was sequenced within a study of shared clonotypes between healthy human individuals. Study-level information: Researchers assigned three CD4 naive, three CD4 memory, two CD8 naive and one CD8 memory plate to each donor.

In the authors' workflow: Filtering differed, since immunoSEQ gave only junction sequences and no quality scores. TCRdb's copy holds only in-frame clones and misses some; the assay was immunoSEQ multiplex PCR. That table supplies the V and J calls and clone size; D and trimming were determined from the DNA. The sample gives 800,000 to 950,000 clones, about 96% of which show up once; 0.2% to 0.25% is in the top ten. CD45RO negativity and positive selection for CCR7 defined naive CD8 cells, a population that excluded terminally differentiated effector memory CD45RA+ cells. Per the germline V gene, CDR1 is SEHNR and CDR2 is FQNEAQ (reference sequence). This CDR3 contains 16 residues. Trimming at V came to 5 bases and at J to 7 bases, leaving 10 bases not matched to a gene.

Sequencing was carried out using naive CD8+ T cells sorted from blood. This receptor was identified in a man between 25 and 39 years old in good health. The genes are TRBV7-9 and TRBJ2-1; 11 nucleotides match TRBD2. CDR3 in DNA: TGTGCCAGCAGCCCCACCGGGACTAGCGGAATTAATGAGCAGTTCTTC. It is translated as CASSPTGTSGINEQFF.